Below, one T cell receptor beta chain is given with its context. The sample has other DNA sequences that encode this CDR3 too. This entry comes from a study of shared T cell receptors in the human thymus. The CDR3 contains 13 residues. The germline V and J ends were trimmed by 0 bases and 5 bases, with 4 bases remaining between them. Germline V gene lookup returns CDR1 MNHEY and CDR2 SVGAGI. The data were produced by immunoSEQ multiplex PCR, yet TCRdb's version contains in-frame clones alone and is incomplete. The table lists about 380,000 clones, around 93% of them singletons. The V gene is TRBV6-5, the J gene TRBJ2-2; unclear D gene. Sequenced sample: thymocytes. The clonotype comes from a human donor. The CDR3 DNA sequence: TGTGCCAGCAGTTACTCGGGGACCGGGGAGCTGTTTTTT. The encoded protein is CASSYSGTGELFF.